The following is a T cell receptor beta chain sequence with its context. The antigen is unknown. Some clones are missing from TCRdb's copy, which holds only in-frame ones; the method was immunoSEQ multiplex PCR. The sample has tens of thousands of clones, about nine tenths seen once. The sample originates from a study of T cell responses to AZD1222 COVID-19 vaccine. Broader study findings: Samples come after the peak T cell response, not at day 14. Two doses of AZD1222 preceded a rise in Spike-specific TCR breadth and depth. Reportedly, close to half of spike-specific TCRs are directed against unmutated variant regions.

CDR1 LNHNV and CDR2 YYDKDF come from the germline V gene (reference sequence). V dropped 3 bases and J dropped 0 bases, with 9 bases sitting between them. The CDR3 length is 15 residues. The source was peripheral blood, collected on day 0 of AZD1222 vaccination. The clonotype was recovered from an adult in good health. The rearrangement links TRBV15 to TRBJ2-1; tentative D call: TRBD2 (6 bases). In DNA, the CDR3 is TGTGCCACCAGCAGGAGCGGGTCCTCCTACAATGAGCAGTTCTTC. This sequence encodes CATSRSGSSYNEQFF. The whole variable domain, filled in from reference TRBV15 and TRBJ2-1, reads DAMVIQNPRYQVTQFGKPVTLSCSQTLNHNVMYWYQQKSSQAPKLLFHYYDKDFNNEADTPDNFQSRRPNTSFCFLDIRSPGLGDTAMYLCATSRSGSSYNEQFFGPGTRLTVL.